These T cell receptor beta chains were read from a single sample in a study of blood T cells in healthy people across ages. MiXCR was run by TCRdb on the 5' RACE reads, yielding one entry per CDR3 protein. The sample includes under 1 million distinct CDR3 sequences, around two fifths of them seen just once. Material: blood. These receptors originate from a man between 60 and 70 years old in good health. CDR3s include the opening cysteine and the closing phenylalanine or tryptophan. D genes are given only for firm matches. A row's size may be missing; if present it is once, few, many or a size class.

abundance,j_gene,v_gene,d_gene,CDR3aa
many,TRBJ2-5,TRBV5-1,TRBD2,CASSSSAGGDWFEQETQYF
NA,NA,TRBV20-1,NA,CSAIDLADRETQYF
NA,TRBJ1-5,TRBV6-1,NA,CASSEALSGQPQHF
few,TRBJ1-2,TRBV10-3,NA,CAISDEGYGYTF
NA,TRBJ2-7,TRBV12-3/TRBV12-4,NA,CASSPHSGYEQYF
few,TRBJ2-5,TRBV29-1,NA,CSATGLETQYF
many,TRBJ2-3,TRBV7-2,NA,CASSPAGGTDTQYF
NA,TRBJ2-7,TRBV12-5,TRBD2,CASGRDTSGGSYEQYF
NA,TRBJ2-5,TRBV5-1,TRBD2,CASRFIQREKETQYF
NA,TRBJ1-1,TRBV6-5,NA,CASSYNLQWNAEAFF
NA,TRBJ2-3,TRBV7-2,NA,CASSLNAVGRVSDTQYF
NA,TRBJ1-5,TRBV2,NA,CASSRDLSNQPQHF
NA,TRBJ2-5,TRBV7-2,NA,CASSRLPETQYF
many,TRBJ2-7,TRBV5-1,NA,CASSLGVGWNEQYF
NA,TRBJ2-5,TRBV7-2,TRBD1,CASSSRQGDQETQYF
few,TRBJ2-7,TRBV29-1,TRBD1,CSVVGGDRGTYEQYF
few,TRBJ2-1,TRBV7-2,TRBD1,CASSSDRGRVNEQFF
few,TRBJ1-1,TRBV29-1,NA,CSVEGTGAEAFF
few,TRBJ2-7,TRBV11-3,TRBD1,CASRVRDRGYEQYF
NA,TRBJ2-5,TRBV5-6,NA,CASSFRGGPEETQYF
NA,TRBJ1-1,TRBV27,NA,CASSLSPAPNTEAFF
NA,TRBJ2-7,TRBV4-1,TRBD2,CASSQRSGGGFYEQYF
NA,TRBJ1-2,TRBV3-1,NA,CASSQENAGSRGYTF
NA,TRBJ2-5,TRBV5-5,NA,CASSLALTGAGYQETQYF
NA,TRBJ2-3,TRBV20-1,NA,CSASDDRTFTDTQYF
NA,TRBJ2-3,TRBV6-1,TRBD2,CASVPELAGGFTDTQYF
few,TRBJ1-6,TRBV15,NA,CATSRDLGSPLHF
NA,TRBJ2-1,TRBV20-1,NA,CSATGTTYNEQFF
NA,TRBJ2-1,TRBV3-1,TRBD1,CASSQEGASRTGVGEQFF
few,TRBJ2-1,TRBV3-1,NA,CASSQENGDEQFF
NA,TRBJ1-2,TRBV25-1,NA,CASSGRGANYGYTF